The source of this TCR beta chain is a study of blood T cells in healthy people across ages. Study observations and caveats: Per million T cells, the diversity of TCR beta decreased roughly linearly as age advanced. The study found TCR beta diversity correlated strongly with naive T cell percentage.

The second PCR ran roughly 6 to 12 cycles with a sample-barcoded 5' primer and J-beta primers. A single record per CDR3 protein comes from TCRdb applying MiXCR to the 5' RACE reads. The sample shows 650,000 to 700,000 distinct CDR3 sequences, about a third of them seen only once. This clonotype was counted at least ten times. Its antigen is still unknown. This TCR came from an elderly woman in good health. Material: blood.

CDR3 residues: CASSPQDGVWFGAFF. Here the CDR3 DNA reads TGTGCCAGCAGCCCGCAGGACGGCGTATGGTTCGGAGCTTTCTTT. The J gene is TRBJ1-1, the V gene TRBV6-5; D remains ambiguous. CDR1 and CDR2 (germline): MNHEY, SVGAGI. The V gene lost 6 bases and the J gene lost 10 bases, with 24 bases spanning the gap. CDR3 length equals 15 residues.